This T cell receptor beta chain was sequenced in a study of OX40 agonist ivuxolimab in advanced cancers. Study background: A male proportion of approximately 80% was recorded, with mean age roughly 60 years and range roughly 23 to 79. Whole-study results and caveats: At 0.1 to 3.0 mg/kg and by week 6, CD4+ and CD8+ T cells in the blood had expanded clonally. Partial responders dosed at 0.1-3.0 mg/kg displayed clonal expansion ranking among the lowest. Also showing low normalized T-cell clonal expansion were some of the nonresponders.

For this clone: Its antigen is not known.

V lost 0 bases, J lost 4 bases, and 9 bases lay in between. Germline V gene data show CDR1 as SEHNR and CDR2 as FQNEAQ (reference sequence). This CDR3 is 14 amino acids long. Here immunoSEQ multiplex PCR was the method, and the copy in TCRdb shows in-frame clones only, minus some. The profile shows approximately 81,000 clones, more than 70% of them singletons. The TCR comes from an adult with an advanced solid tumor such as melanoma, head and neck, liver or kidney cancer. Sample: CD4+ or CD8+ T cells sorted from blood, taken in a trial of the OX40 agonist ivuxolimab. The chain employs TRBV7-9 and TRBJ2-5; TRBD2 might be the D (6 bases). The CDR3 reads CASSLARGLETQYF. Written as DNA, the CDR3 is TGTGCCAGCAGCTTAGCGCGGGGTCTAGAGACCCAGTACTTC. Full variable domain (remainder filled in from reference TRBV7-9 and TRBJ2-5): DTGVSQNPRHKITKRGQNVTFRCDPISEHNRLYWYRQTLGQGPEFLTYFQNEAQLEKSRLLSDRFSAERPKGSFSTLEIQRTEQGDSAMYLCASSLARGLETQYFGPGTRLLVL.